This T cell receptor (beta chain) was sequenced for a study of blood T cell repertoires in COVID-19. Original processing notes: Quantification of nucleated cells was approximated via reference gene primer amplification. Sequenced by immunoSEQ multiplex PCR; TCRdb stores in-frame clones only, minus some. V, J and clone size are taken as reported in that table, and D and trimming were inferred from the DNA itself. There are 200,000 to 250,000 clones in the sample; 92% occur only once, and around 0.84% lies in the top ten. Seattle patient enrollment occurred during active infection, with longitudinal follow-up thereafter. This clone has more than one count but fewer than ten. Germline V gene lookup returns CDR1 SGHNT and CDR2 YENEEA. This CDR3 contains 15 residues. After removal of 2 bases from V and 7 bases from J, the junction contained 4 bases not matched to a gene.

The sample was peripheral blood. This chain links TRBV11-3 with TRBJ2-1; 11 nucleotides line up with TRBD1. The TCR originated in a man aged 60 to 75 with COVID-19, enrolled during active disease. The CDR3 DNA follows: TGTGCCAGCAGCTTACGAGGGACAGGGGGTAATGAGCAGTTCTTC. Amino acid sequence: CASSLRGTGGNEQFF.